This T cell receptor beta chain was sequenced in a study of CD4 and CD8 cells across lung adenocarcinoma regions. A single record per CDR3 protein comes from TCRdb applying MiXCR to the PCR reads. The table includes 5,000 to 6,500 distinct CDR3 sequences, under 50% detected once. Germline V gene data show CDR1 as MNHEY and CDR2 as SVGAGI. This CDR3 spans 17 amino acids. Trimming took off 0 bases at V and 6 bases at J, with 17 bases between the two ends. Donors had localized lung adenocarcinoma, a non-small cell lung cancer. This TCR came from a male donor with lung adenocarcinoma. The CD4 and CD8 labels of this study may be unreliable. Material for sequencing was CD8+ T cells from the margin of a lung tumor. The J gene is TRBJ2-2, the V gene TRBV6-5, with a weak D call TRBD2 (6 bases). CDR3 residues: CASSYSGLPTGPGELFF. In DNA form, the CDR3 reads TGTGCCAGCAGTTACTCGGGACTCCCAACCGGTCCCGGGGAGCTGTTTTTT.